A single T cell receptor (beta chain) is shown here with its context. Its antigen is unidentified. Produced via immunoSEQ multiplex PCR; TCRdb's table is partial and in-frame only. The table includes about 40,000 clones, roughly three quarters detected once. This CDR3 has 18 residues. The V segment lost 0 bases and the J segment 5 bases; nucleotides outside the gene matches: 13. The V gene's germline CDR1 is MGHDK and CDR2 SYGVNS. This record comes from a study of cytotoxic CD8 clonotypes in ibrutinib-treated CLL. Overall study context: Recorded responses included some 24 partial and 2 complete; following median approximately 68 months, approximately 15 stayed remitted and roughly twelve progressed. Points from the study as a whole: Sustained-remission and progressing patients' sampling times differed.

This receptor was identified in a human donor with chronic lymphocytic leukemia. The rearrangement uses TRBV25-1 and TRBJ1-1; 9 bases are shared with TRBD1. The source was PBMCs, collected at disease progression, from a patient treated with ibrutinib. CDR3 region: CASSEYVPGQGGGTEAFF. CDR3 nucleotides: TGTGCCAGCAGTGAATATGTTCCGGGACAGGGTGGTGGAACTGAAGCTTTCTTT.